Listed below are T cell receptor beta chains from one sample, sequenced in a study of spatial heterogeneity in lung cancer. TCRdb called the 5' RACE reads again in MiXCR, with one record for every CDR3 protein. The sample has around 63,000 distinct CDR3 sequences; approximately 6% are singletons. The specimen was PBMCs, collected at surgery. These receptors were taken from a female donor with early-stage non-small cell lung cancer. Each CDR3 is given with its conserved first and last residue. D genes are given only for firm matches. Not all rows give a size; the values are once, few, many and, for expanded clones, a class.

clone_size	j_call	d_call	v_call	cdr3_nt	cdr3_aa
.	TRBJ2-3	TRBD2	TRBV7-2	TGTGCCAGCAGCCCCCCGGGGGGGGGCACAGATACGCAGTATTTT	CASSPPGGGTDTQYF
.	TRBJ1-2	.	TRBV18	TGTGCCAGCTCACCAATGGGGGACTATGGCTACACCTTC	CASSPMGDYGYTF
.	TRBJ2-3	TRBD2	TRBV7-3	TGTGCCAGCAGCTTAGTCCCCGGACTAGCGGGAGGAGATACGCAGTATTTT	CASSLVPGLAGGDTQYF
many	TRBJ1-5	TRBD1	TRBV6-5	TGTGCCAGCAGTTACGGGACAGGGGGCAATCAGCCCCAGCATTTT	CASSYGTGGNQPQHF
many	TRBJ1-5	TRBD1	TRBV28	TGTGCCAGCAGTTTAGCAGGGGGGGGTAATCAGCCCCAGCATTTT	CASSLAGGGNQPQHF
.	TRBJ2-5	TRBD2	TRBV28	TGTGCCAGCTCGATGGGGGGGGATCAAGAGACCCAGTACTTC	CASSMGGDQETQYF
.	TRBJ2-1	.	TRBV5-1	TGCGCCAGCAGCTTGGGATGGACTTCCTACAATGAGCAGTTCTTC	CASSLGWTSYNEQFF
many	TRBJ2-2	TRBD2	TRBV20-1	TGCAGTGCTGCCGGGACTAGCGCCACCGGGGAGCTGTTTTTT	CSAAGTSATGELFF
few	TRBJ2-7	.	TRBV24-1	TGTGCCACCAGTGGTAAAGGGGGCTACGAGCAGTACTTC	CATSGKGGYEQYF
many	TRBJ2-3	.	TRBV5-4	TGTGCCAGCAGCTTCGTACCAGAAGCAGATACGCAGTATTTT	CASSFVPEADTQYF
few	TRBJ1-6	.	TRBV19	TGTGCCAGTAGTATCGGGCTCGGCGCTTCACCCCTCCACTTT	CASSIGLGASPLHF